The entry below gives a single T cell receptor beta chain sequence along with its context. TCRdb keeps only in-frame clones here, not all; method: immunoSEQ multiplex PCR. This sample has fewer than 180,000 clones, with about 85% found just once. The entry originates in a study of blood T cell repertoires in COVID-19. The CDR3 spans 14 residues. The germline gives CDR1 LNHDA, CDR2 SQIVND (reference sequence). V trimming: 7 bases; J trimming: 5 bases; junction bases outside the gene matches: 9. Sequenced material: peripheral blood. The chain employs TRBV19 and TRBJ1-1; 8 bases fit TRBD1. The TCR comes from a woman in her sixties with active or convalescent COVID-19. CDR3 nucleotide sequence: TGTGCCAGTACCTCGGACAGGGCGGGGACTGAAGCTTTCTTT. Its protein product is CASTSDRAGTEAFF.